Below, 9 T cell receptor beta chains from the same sample are listed, as sequenced in a study of cytomegalovirus exposure and HLA in healthy donors. Researchers ran the PCR with 60 Vbeta and 13 Jbeta primers. The protocol was immunoSEQ multiplex PCR, while the TCRdb copy is restricted to in-frame clones and leaves out a portion. Altogether about 220,000 clones are present, over 70% being singletons, with the ten largest covering over 0.65%. Source material: PBMCs. Receptors were obtained from a boy younger than 10 in good health and CMV-seronegative.

V usage is TRBV5-1 and J usage is TRBJ2-5; D remains unclear. The germline gives CDR1 SGHRS, CDR2 YFSETQ. CDR3 size: 14 residues. Trimming removed 0 bases from V and 5 bases from J, with 11 bases in between. CDR3: CASSLVSLTETQYF. CDR3 in DNA: TGCGCCAGCAGCTTGGTTAGCCTAACCGAGACCCAGTACTTC.

The chain has TRBV19 and TRBJ2-2; the D gene is possibly TRBD2 (6 bases). Trimming left V 6 bases short and J 2 bases short, with 13 bases between. In germline, CDR1 is LNHDA, CDR2 SQIVND (reference sequence). The CDR3 is made up of 15 amino acids. CDR3 residues: CASSRDWQNTGELFF. Written as DNA, the CDR3 is TGTGCCAGTAGCAGGGACTGGCAAAACACCGGGGAGCTGTTTTTT.

The genes are TRBV30 and TRBJ1-2; D remains ambiguous. The germline V gene encodes CDR1 GTSNPN and CDR2 SVGIG (reference sequence). The V gene lost 0 bases and the J gene lost 7 bases, with 12 bases spanning the gap. CDR3 length: 13 amino acids. The CDR3 reads CAWSVVLEGGYTF. As DNA, the CDR3 is TGTGCCTGGAGTGTCGTACTAGAGGGTGGCTACACCTTC.

This rearrangement joins TRBV25-1 to TRBJ1-1; 7 bases match TRBD1. This CDR3 spans 13 amino acids. Germline-derived CDR1 and CDR2 are MGHDK and SYGVNS. J lost 7 bases, V lost 7 bases, and 9 bases had no gene match. The CDR3: CASTKDRKNEAFF. CDR3 DNA sequence: TGTGCCAGCACTAAGGACAGGAAGAATGAAGCTTTCTTT.

The chain recombines TRBV10-3 with TRBJ2-5; the match to TRBD1 covers 9 bases. The length of the CDR3 is 14 residues. Looked up from germline, CDR1 is ENHRY and CDR2 is SYGVKD. Germline trimming cut 10 bases from V and 2 bases from J; bases unmatched to any gene: 8. CDR3 bases: TGTGCCACCACACCGGGACAGGGACAAGAGACCCAGTACTTC. Residues: CATTPGQGQETQYF.

There are a few counts of this clone. The CDR3: CASSQDVGGGAYEQYF. CDR3 coding DNA: TGCGCCAGCAGCCAAGACGTCGGGGGAGGAGCCTACGAGCAGTACTTC. This chain uses TRBV4-1 with TRBJ2-7; TRBD2 is a possible D gene (6 bases). CDR1 MGHRA and CDR2 YSYEKL come from the germline V gene. V was pared by 0 bases and J by 2 bases, with 14 bases between. CDR3 length equals 16 residues.

V gene TRBV5-6 combines with J gene TRBJ2-7; 8 bases line up with TRBD1. V trimming: 0 bases; J trimming: 0 bases; junction bases outside the gene matches: 2. The germline gives CDR1 SGHDT, CDR2 YYEEEE. This CDR3 is built from 15 residues. CDR3 amino acids: CASSLVTGGSYEQYF. Written as DNA, the CDR3 is TGTGCCAGCAGCTTGGTTACAGGGGGCTCCTACGAGCAGTACTTC. Based on the CDR3 plus reference TRBV5-6 and TRBJ2-7, the full variable domain is DAGVTQSPTHLIKTRGQQVTLRCSPKSGHDTVSWYQQALGQGPQFIFQYYEEEERQRGNFPDRFSGHQFPNYSSELNVNALLLGDSALYLCASSLVTGGSYEQYFGPGTRLTVT.

This clone was counted only a few times. The chain couples TRBV6-1 to TRBJ2-1; the D gene is possibly TRBD2 (6 bases). The germline CDR1 and CDR2 sequences are MNHNS and SASEGT. CDR3 length: 12 residues. Trimming took 2 bases from V and 9 from J, leaving 8 bases between them. Here the CDR3 DNA reads TGTGCCAGCAGTGAAAAGGGAGGTGAGCAGTTCTTC. It yields the protein CASSEKGGEQFF.

CDR3 loop: CASSPQGLNTEAFF. The CDR3, as DNA: TGTGCCAGCTCACCGCAGGGGCTGAACACTGAAGCTTTCTTT. This chain joins TRBV18 and TRBJ1-1, with TRBD1 as a possible D gene (6 bases). CDR1 and CDR2 (germline): KGHSH, LQKENI. This CDR3 is 14 amino acids long. V gave up 3 bases and J gave up 0 bases, with 8 bases separating them.